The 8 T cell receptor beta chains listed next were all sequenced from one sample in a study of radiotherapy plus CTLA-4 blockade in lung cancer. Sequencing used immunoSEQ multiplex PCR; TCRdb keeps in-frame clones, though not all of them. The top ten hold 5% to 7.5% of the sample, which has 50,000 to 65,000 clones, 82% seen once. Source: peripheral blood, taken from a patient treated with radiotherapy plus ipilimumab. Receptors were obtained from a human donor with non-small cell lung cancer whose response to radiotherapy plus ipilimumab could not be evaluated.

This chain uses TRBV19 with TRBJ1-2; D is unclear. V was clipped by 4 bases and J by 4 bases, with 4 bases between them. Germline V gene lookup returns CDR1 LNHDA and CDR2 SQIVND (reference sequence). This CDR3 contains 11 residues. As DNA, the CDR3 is TGTGCCAGTAGTAATCTCTATGGCTACACCTTC. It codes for CASSNLYGYTF.

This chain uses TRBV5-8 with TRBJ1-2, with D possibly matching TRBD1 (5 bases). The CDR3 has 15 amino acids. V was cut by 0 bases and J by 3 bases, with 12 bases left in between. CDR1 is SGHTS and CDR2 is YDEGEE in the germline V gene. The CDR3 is CASSLEPAGHYGYTF. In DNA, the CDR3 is TGTGCCAGCAGCTTGGAGCCGGCGGGACACTATGGCTACACCTTC. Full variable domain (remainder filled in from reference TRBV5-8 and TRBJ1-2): EAGVTQSPTHLIKTRGQQATLRCSPISGHTSVYWYQQALGLGLQFLLWYDEGEERNRGNFPPRFSGRQFPNYSSELNVNALELEDSALYLCASSLEPAGHYGYTFGSGTRLTVV.

The CDR3 region is CASSREGVGRLFF. CDR3 nucleotides: TGTGCCAGCAGCCGAGAGGGCGTAGGGAGACTGTTTTTT. The chain is built from TRBV7-2 and TRBJ1-4; D unclear. The V end lost 5 bases, the J end lost 13 bases, and 17 bases lay between the germline ends. From germline, CDR1 is SGHTA and CDR2 FQGNSA. This CDR3 is 13 amino acids long.

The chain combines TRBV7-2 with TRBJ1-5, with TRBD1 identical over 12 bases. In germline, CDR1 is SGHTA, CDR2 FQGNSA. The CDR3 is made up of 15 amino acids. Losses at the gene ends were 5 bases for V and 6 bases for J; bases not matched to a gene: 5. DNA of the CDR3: TGTGCCAGCAGCCCGGGACAGGGGGCAGTTCAGCCCCAGCATTTT. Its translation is CASSPGQGAVQPQHF.

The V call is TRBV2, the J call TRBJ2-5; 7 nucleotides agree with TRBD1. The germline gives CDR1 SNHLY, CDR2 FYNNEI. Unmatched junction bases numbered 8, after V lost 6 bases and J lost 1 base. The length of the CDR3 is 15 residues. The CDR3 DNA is TGTGCCAGCAGCCCCCAGGGGGTCGGCCAAGAGACCCAGTACTTC. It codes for CASSPQGVGQETQYF.

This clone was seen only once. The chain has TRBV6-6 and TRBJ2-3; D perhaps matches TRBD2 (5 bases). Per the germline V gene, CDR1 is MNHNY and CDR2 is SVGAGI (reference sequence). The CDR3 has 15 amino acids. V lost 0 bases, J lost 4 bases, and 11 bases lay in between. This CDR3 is CASSYSRLASDTQYF. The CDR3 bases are TGTGCCAGCAGTTACTCGAGGCTAGCTTCAGATACGCAGTATTTT.

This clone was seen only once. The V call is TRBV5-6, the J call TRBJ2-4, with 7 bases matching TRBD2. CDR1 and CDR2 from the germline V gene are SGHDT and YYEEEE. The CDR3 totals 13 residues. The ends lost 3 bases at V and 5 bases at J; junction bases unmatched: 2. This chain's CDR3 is CASSSRGENIQYF. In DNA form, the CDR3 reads TGTGCCAGCAGCTCCCGGGGGGAAAACATTCAGTACTTC.

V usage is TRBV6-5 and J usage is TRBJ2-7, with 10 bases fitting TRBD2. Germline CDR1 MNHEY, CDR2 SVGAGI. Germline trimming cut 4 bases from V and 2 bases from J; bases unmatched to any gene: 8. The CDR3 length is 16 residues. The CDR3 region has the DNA TGTGCCAGCAGTTCTCCCCGGACTAGCGGAACCTACGAGCAGTACTTC. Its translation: CASSSPRTSGTYEQYF.